This TCR beta chain was found in a study of T cell responses to AZD1222 COVID-19 vaccine. Trimming cost V 7 bases and J 7 bases; bases outside gene matches: 5. CDR1 is SNHLY and CDR2 is FYNNEI in the germline V gene. The CDR3 is 13 residues long. Study results and caveats: In all cases, repertoires were sampled only after the peak T cell response. Baseline antibody screening turned up just a handful of seropositive AZD1222 recipients. Spike-specific TCRs gained breadth and depth after people received two AZD1222 doses.

In its sample, this clone was seen a few times. What it binds is unknown. The data were produced by immunoSEQ multiplex PCR, yet TCRdb's version contains in-frame clones alone and is incomplete. The sample has 100,000 to 150,000 clones; about 85% are singletons. This TCR came from an adult in good health. V gene TRBV2 combines with J gene TRBJ2-2; 8 positions match TRBD1. Material: peripheral blood, obtained on day 0 of AZD1222 vaccination. Here the CDR3 reads CASKNRGIGELFF. The CDR3 bases are TGTGCCAGCAAGAACAGGGGGATCGGGGAGCTGTTTTTT.